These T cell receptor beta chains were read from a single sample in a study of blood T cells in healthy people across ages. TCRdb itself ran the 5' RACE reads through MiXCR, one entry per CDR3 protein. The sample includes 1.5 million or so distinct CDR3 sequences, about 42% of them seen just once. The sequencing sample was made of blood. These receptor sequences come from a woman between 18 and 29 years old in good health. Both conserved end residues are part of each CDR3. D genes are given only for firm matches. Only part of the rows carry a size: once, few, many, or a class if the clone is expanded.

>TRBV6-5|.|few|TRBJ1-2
TGTGCCAGCAGGGCCGAGGGGAGAAACTATGGCTACACCTTC
CASRAEGRNYGYTF
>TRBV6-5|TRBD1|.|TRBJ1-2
TGTGCCAGCAGTAAACCGGGACAGGGGGTCTATGGCTACACCTTC
CASSKPGQGVYGYTF
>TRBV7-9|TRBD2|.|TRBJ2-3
TGTGCCAGCAGCATACTAGCGGGGGACACAGATACGCAGTATTTT
CASSILAGDTDTQYF
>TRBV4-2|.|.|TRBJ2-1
TGTGCCAGCAGCCCCGGGTCGAACCACAATGAGCAGTTCTTC
CASSPGSNHNEQFF
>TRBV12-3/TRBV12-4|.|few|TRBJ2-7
TGTGCCAGCAGTCCACGGGTAGGGCGGTACGAGCAGTACTTC
CASSPRVGRYEQYF
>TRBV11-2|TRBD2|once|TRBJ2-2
TGTGCCAGCAGCCCTCTAAGCGGGAGGGGGACCGGGGAGCTGTTTTTT
CASSPLSGRGTGELFF
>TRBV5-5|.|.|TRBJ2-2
TGTGCCAGCAGCTCGGAGGGGACAGTCGGCGGGGAGCTGTTTTTT
CASSSEGTVGGELFF
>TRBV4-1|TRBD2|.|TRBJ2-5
TGCGCCAGCAGATTAGCGGGGGGAGATGAGCAGTACTTC
CASRLAGGDEQYF
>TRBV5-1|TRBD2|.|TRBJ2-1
TGCGCCAGCAGCTTGGGACCGCGGGGGGGAGATGAGCAGTTCTTC
CASSLGPRGGDEQFF
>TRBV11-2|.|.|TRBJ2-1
TGTGCCAGCAGAGACTGGAGGGGGACTACTTACAATGAGCAGTTCTTC
CASRDWRGTTYNEQFF
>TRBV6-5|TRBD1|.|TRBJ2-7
TGTGCCAGCAGTTACTCGAGACAGGGAAGCTCCTACGAGCAGTACTTC
CASSYSRQGSSYEQYF
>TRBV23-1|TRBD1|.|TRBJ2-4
TGCGCCAGCAGTCGCGCGACAGGGCAAGCGTCCAAAAACATTCAGTACTTC
CASSRATGQASKNIQYF
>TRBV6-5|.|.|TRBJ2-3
TGTGCCAGCAGTTACAAGGACAGTAGCACAGATGCGCAGTATTTT
CASSYKDSSTDAQYF
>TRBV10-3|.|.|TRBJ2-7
TGTGCCATCGGACAGGGAGGGTACGAGCAGTACTTC
CAIGQGGYEQYF
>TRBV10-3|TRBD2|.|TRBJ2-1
TGTGCCACCACCGGGACTAGCGGGGGAAGCTCCTACAATGAGCAGTTCTTC
CATTGTSGGSSYNEQFF
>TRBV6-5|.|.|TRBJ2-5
TGTGCTACCTCCGAGGGCTATCAAGAGACCCAGTACTTC
CATSEGYQETQYF
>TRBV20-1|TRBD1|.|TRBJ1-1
TGCAGTGCTAGAGGGTTTCGGGACAGGACGTCTATGACTGAAGCTTTCTTT
CSARGFRDRTSMTEAFF
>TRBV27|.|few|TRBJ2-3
TGTGCCAGCAGTTTATATTTAGGGGGGACAGATACGCAGTATTTT
CASSLYLGGTDTQYF
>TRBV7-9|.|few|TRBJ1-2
TGTGCCAGCAGCCCATCGTCATATGGCTACACCTTC
CASSPSSYGYTF
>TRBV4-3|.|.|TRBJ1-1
TGCGCCAGCAGATATGGGGTCGGGAGCACTGAAGCTTTCTTT
CASRYGVGSTEAFF
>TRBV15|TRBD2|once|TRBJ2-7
TGTGCCACCAGAGGACTAGCGGACAATGAGCAGTACTTC
CATRGLADNEQYF
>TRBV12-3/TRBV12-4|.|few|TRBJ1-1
TGTGCCAGCAGCATTAGCCAAGCTGGTGAAGCTTTCTTT
CASSISQAGEAFF
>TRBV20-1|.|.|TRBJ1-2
TGCAGTGCTAGGATAGGGGCCGCCTATGGCCACACCTTC
CSARIGAAYGHTF
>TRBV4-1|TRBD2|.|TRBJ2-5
TGCGCCAGCAGCCAAGATCTACTAGCGGGAGGGCCGATTCTGGAGACCCAGTACTTC
CASSQDLLAGGPILETQYF
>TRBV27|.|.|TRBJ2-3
TGTACCAGCAGTAGAGACTACGGTACCGGAGATACGCAGTATTTT
CTSSRDYGTGDTQYF
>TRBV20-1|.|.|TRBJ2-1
TGCAGTGCTAGTTCTAAGGGGATCTCCTACAATGAGCAGTTCTTC
CSASSKGISYNEQFF
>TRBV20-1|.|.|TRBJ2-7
TGCAGAGCCACGGGGGGCTATGACTCCTACGAGCAGTACTTC
CRATGGYDSYEQYF
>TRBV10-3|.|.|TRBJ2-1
TGTGGCATCAGTGAGTCCCGGGATGTGTCCTACAATGAGCAGTTCTTC
CGISESRDVSYNEQFF
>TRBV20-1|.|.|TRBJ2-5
TGCAGTGCTCTCCAGGTAGAGACCCAGTACTTC
CSALQVETQYF
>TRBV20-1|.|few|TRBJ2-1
TGCAGTGCCACCTATCACAGGTCCCCCTACAATGAGCAGTTCTTC
CSATYHRSPYNEQFF
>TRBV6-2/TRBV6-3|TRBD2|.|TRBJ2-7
TGTGCCAGCAGTTACCGACTAGCGGGGGCCTACGAGCAGTACTTC
CASSYRLAGAYEQYF
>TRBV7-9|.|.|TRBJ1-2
TGTGCCAGCAGCTTAATTTCCTTAAGCTATGGCTACACCTTC
CASSLISLSYGYTF
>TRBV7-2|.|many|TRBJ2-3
TGTGCCAGCAGCTTTGCGGCTAGCACAGATACGCAGTATTTT
CASSFAASTDTQYF
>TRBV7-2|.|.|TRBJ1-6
TGTGCCAGCAGCTTAGCGCGAGGCTCCCTCCACTTT
CASSLARGSLHF
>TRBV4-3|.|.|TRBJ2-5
TGCGCCAGCAGCCAACAAACAGGGTACCAAGAGACCCAGTACTTC
CASSQQTGYQETQYF
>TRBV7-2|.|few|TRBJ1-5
TGTGCCAGCAGCGGACAGCAAAATCAGCCCCAGCATTTT
CASSGQQNQPQHF
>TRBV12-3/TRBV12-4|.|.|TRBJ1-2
TGTGCCAGCAGTTCTGGGTGGGGAGGCGATGGCTACACCTTC
CASSSGWGGDGYTF
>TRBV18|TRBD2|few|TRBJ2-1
TGTGCCAGCTCACCTACTAGCGGGGGGCACTATGAGCAGTTCTTC
CASSPTSGGHYEQFF
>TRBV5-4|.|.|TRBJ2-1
TGTGCCAGCAGCTTCTTGCAGGGATCCTACAATGAGCAGTTCTTC
CASSFLQGSYNEQFF
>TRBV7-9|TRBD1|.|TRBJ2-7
TGTGCCAGCAGCCGGACAGGGGACGGGAGGTGCGAGCAGTACTTC
CASSRTGDGRCEQYF
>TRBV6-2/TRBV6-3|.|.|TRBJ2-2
TGTGCCAGCAGTTACTCGAAGTACAGATCGAACACCGGGGAGCTGTTTTTT
CASSYSKYRSNTGELFF
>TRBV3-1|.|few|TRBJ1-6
TGTGCCAGCAGCCAAATGGACAGTTCTAATTCACCCCTCCACTTT
CASSQMDSSNSPLHF